Below are 20 T cell receptor beta chains sequenced from a single sample in a study of T cell repertoires in cytomegalovirus infection. What these receptors recognize is not known. TCRdb reanalysed the reads using MiXCR and keeps one entry per CDR3 protein. The table lists some 800,000 distinct CDR3 sequences, approximately 32% of them singletons. Sequencing used cultured CD8+ T cells from PBMCs, obtained from culture after CMV antigen stimulation. All receptors come from a human donor in good health (CMV status not recorded). Some clones in this sample may be carry-over from other donors' samples.

This clonotype has only a few counts. The rearrangement uses TRBV7-6 and TRBJ1-2; TRBD1 might be the D (6 bases). This CDR3 is 17 amino acids long. Trimming pared 5 bases from V and 1 base from J, leaving 20 bases between. CDR1 and CDR2 from the germline V gene are SGHVS and FNYEAQ. The CDR3 nucleotides are TGTGCCAGCAGCCGGCCCAGGGGCGGCGTCGATAACTATGGCTACACCTTC. This codes for CASSRPRGGVDNYGYTF.

The chain recombines TRBV19 with TRBJ2-5, with D possibly called TRBD1 or TRBD2 (7 bases each). The germline V gene encodes CDR1 LNHDA and CDR2 SQIVND (reference sequence). Trimming pared 3 bases from V and 5 bases from J, leaving 16 bases between. The CDR3 covers 15 residues. The CDR3 reads CASSIENRGGETQYF. DNA for the CDR3: TGTGCCAGTAGTATCGAGAACAGGGGAGGGGAGACCCAGTACTTC.

A few counts support this clonotype. The chain has TRBV7-6 and TRBJ2-3; D uncertain. The V and J ends lost 1 base and 14 bases respectively, with 4 bases between them. Germline CDR1 and CDR2: SGHVS and FNYEAQ. The CDR3 is made up of 9 amino acids. The CDR3 sequence is CASSLGGYF. The CDR3 DNA is TGTGCCAGCAGCTTAGGGGGGTATTTT.

This clonotype was seen a handful of times. The chain is built from TRBV6-1 and TRBJ2-7; D possibly corresponds to TRBD2 (6 bases). CDR3 length: 14 residues. The germline CDR1 and CDR2 sequences are MNHNS and SASEGT. V gave up 5 bases and J gave up 4 bases, with 15 bases separating them. Here the CDR3 reads CASSPLVGGYEQYF. DNA for the CDR3: TGTGCCAGCAGTCCCTTAGTAGGAGGGTACGAGCAGTACTTC.

In the case of this clonotype: This may be a read error: a much more frequent sequence differs by one nucleotide. The chain carries TRBV7-9 and TRBJ1-6; D remains unclear. This CDR3 has 14 amino acids. The V and J ends lost 5 bases and 7 bases respectively, with 12 bases between them. Germline assignment: CDR1 SEHNR and CDR2 FQNEAQ (reference sequence). In nucleotides, the CDR3 is TGTGCCAGCAGCACGGTCAATCGGAATTCACCCCTCCACTTT. Residues: CASSTVNRNSPLHF.

The chain recombines TRBV6-1 with TRBJ2-7; D tentatively fits TRBD1 or TRBD2 (8 bases each). The CDR3 totals 18 residues. Germline V gene sequence: CDR1 MNHNS, CDR2 SASEGT. Trimming removed 3 bases from V and 3 bases from J, with 24 bases in between. The CDR3 nucleotides are TGTGCCAGCAGTGATTCCTTCTCAATAGCGGGACAGGACTACGAGCAGTACTTC. This codes for CASSDSFSIAGQDYEQYF.

This chain joins TRBV27 and TRBJ1-1; a weak D match, TRBD1 (6 bases). Trimming removed 4 bases at V and 0 bases at J, with 15 bases between. The CDR3 extends over 16 amino acids. Per germline, CDR1 MNHEY and CDR2 SMNVEV (reference sequence). This CDR3 reads CASSWGGGAVNTEAFF. CDR3 DNA sequence: TGTGCCAGCAGTTGGGGTGGGGGGGCCGTGAACACTGAAGCTTTCTTT.

This clonotype was counted between two and nine times. The V call is TRBV7-9, the J call TRBJ2-1, with TRBD2 matching over 16 bases. This CDR3 is 19 amino acids long. With V trimmed by 6 bases and J by 8 bases, 16 bases remained unmatched. CDR1 and CDR2 from the germline V gene are SEHNR and FQNEAQ (reference sequence). The CDR3 coding sequence is TGTGCCAGCAGGGAATCCGGGACTAGCGGGGGGGCGCTTATCTATGAGCAGTTCTTC. It yields the protein CASRESGTSGGALIYEQFF. Combining the CDR3 with reference TRBV7-9 and TRBJ2-1 gives the whole variable domain DTGVSQNPRHKITKRGQNVTFRCDPISEHNRLYWYRQTLGQGPEFLTYFQNEAQLEKSRLLSDRFSAERPKGSFSTLEIQRTEQGDSAMYLCASRESGTSGGALIYEQFFGPGTRLTVL.

This clonotype was seen a few times. The chain uses TRBV12-3 or TRBV12-4 and TRBJ1-2; D not resolved. CDR3 length: 13 residues. The germline V and J ends were trimmed by 0 bases and 5 bases, with 7 bases remaining between them. This chain's CDR3 is CASSLARGYGYTF. DNA for the CDR3: TGTGCCAGCAGTTTAGCGCGAGGGTATGGCTACACCTTC.

A remark on this clonotype: Compared with germline, one end of the junction differs, possibly owing to a read error. The chain has TRBV6-5 and TRBJ1-2, with D maybe TRBD1 (5 bases). Looked up from germline, CDR1 is MNHEY and CDR2 is SVGAGI. This CDR3 has 14 amino acids. The CDR3 loop reads CASSYSGGDYDYTF. The DNA for the CDR3 is TGTGCCAGCAGTTACTCGGGGGGGGACTATGACTACACCTTC.

V is TRBV6-2 or TRBV6-3 and J is TRBJ2-2, with 9 bases matching TRBD2. The V gene's germline CDR1 is MNHEY and CDR2 SVGEGT. Unmatched junction bases numbered 16, after V lost 7 bases and J lost 7 bases. The CDR3 consists of 17 residues. The CDR3 loop is CASIQPGLAKRGGELFF. DNA for the CDR3: TGTGCCAGCATCCAACCGGGACTAGCAAAGAGGGGCGGGGAGCTGTTTTTT.

The chain carries TRBV4-1 and TRBJ2-2; tentatively, D is TRBD1 (5 bases). Germline V CDR1 and CDR2: MGHRA, YSYEKL. This CDR3 has 15 residues. Trimming stripped 1 base from V and 2 bases from J, with 8 bases between. The CDR3 nucleotides are TGCGCCAGCAGCCAAGTAAGGGGAAACACCGGGGAGCTGTTTTTT. This translates into CASSQVRGNTGELFF.

This clonotype showed up just a few times. The J gene is TRBJ2-7, the V gene TRBV6-2 or TRBV6-3; no clear D gene. Trimming stripped 2 bases from V and 3 bases from J, with 5 bases between. CDR1 and CDR2 from the germline V gene are MNHEY and SVGEGT. This CDR3 is built from 12 residues. The CDR3 here is CASSYADYEQYV. CDR3 in DNA: TGTGCCAGCAGTTACGCCGACTACGAGCAGTACGTC.

V is TRBV19 and J is TRBJ2-1; the match to TRBD2 covers 10 bases. CDR1 is LNHDA and CDR2 is SQIVND in the germline V gene (reference sequence). This CDR3 is 17 amino acids long. Trimming took 4 bases from V and 0 from J; bases not matched to a gene: 6. The CDR3 coding sequence is TGTGCCAGTAGTACCTCTAGCGGGGGTCTCTCCTACAATGAGCAGTTCTTC. Its protein is CASSTSSGGLSYNEQFF.

This clonotype was detected only a few times. This rearrangement joins TRBV6-1 to TRBJ2-2, with TRBD2 matching over 10 bases. The CDR3 spans 20 residues. CDR1 and CDR2 from the germline V gene are MNHNS and SASEGT. J lost 0 bases, V lost 5 bases, and 15 bases had no gene match. CDR3 protein: CASSSFLAGGLLSNTGELFF. The CDR3 DNA reads as TGTGCCAGCAGTTCTTTTTTAGCGGGGGGCCTACTTTCGAACACCGGGGAGCTGTTTTTT.

V is TRBV6-1 and J is TRBJ1-2; the match to TRBD1 covers 9 bases. This CDR3 is built from 14 residues. V lost 4 bases and J lost 7; bases outside the gene matches: 7. The germline V gene encodes CDR1 MNHNS and CDR2 SASEGT. The CDR3 loop is CASSGRDRVAGYTF. CDR3 DNA: TGTGCCAGCAGTGGACGGGACAGGGTCGCTGGCTACACCTTC.

V usage is TRBV7-9 and J usage is TRBJ2-7; D remains unclear. Germline-derived CDR1 and CDR2 are SEHNR and FQNEAQ (reference sequence). This CDR3 is 12 amino acids long. V was shortened by 10 bases and J by 2 bases, with 12 bases between the two germline ends. CDR3 DNA sequence: TGTGCCACCACGGCAGGTACCTACGAGCAGTACTTC. Translating it yields CATTAGTYEQYF.

This clonotype has ten or more counts. The chain couples TRBV7-2 to TRBJ2-1; weak D call: TRBD2 (5 bases). The CDR3 is 12 residues long. Germline CDR1 is SGHTA and CDR2 is FQGNSA. Trimming took 5 bases from V and 9 from J, leaving 11 bases between them. CDR3 amino acids: CASSPSGSEQFF. CDR3 DNA: TGTGCCAGCAGCCCCTCGGGGAGTGAGCAGTTCTTC.

This rearrangement joins TRBV10-3 to TRBJ2-7; 8 bases map to TRBD1. The CDR3 extends over 16 amino acids. CDR1 and CDR2 (germline): ENHRY, SYGVKD. V lost 3 bases and J lost 4; bases outside the gene matches: 11. CDR3 DNA: TGTGCCATCAGTGACTCTGGGCAGGGGGCAAGGTACGAGCAGTACTTC. This translates into CAISDSGQGARYEQYF.

The rearrangement joins TRBV4-1 to TRBJ2-5, with D tentatively TRBD2 (6 bases). V was clipped by 0 bases and J by 2 bases, with 19 bases between them. Per the germline V gene, CDR1 is MGHRA and CDR2 is YSYEKL. The CDR3 is made up of 18 amino acids. CDR3 in amino acids: CASSQESNVAGIQETQYF. The CDR3 DNA reads as TGCGCCAGCAGCCAAGAATCGAACGTTGCGGGGATTCAAGAGACCCAGTACTTC.